Shown below are 25 T cell receptor beta chains from a single sample sequenced in a study of beta chain features in type 1 diabetes. cDNA synthesis used the whole RNA isolate, giving expressed TCRB sequences. Only in-frame clones appear in the TCRdb table, and some are missing; sequencing was by immunoSEQ multiplex PCR. The table includes more than 150,000 clones, 10% to 15% detected once. Sequenced material: central memory CD4+ T cells from blood. The receptors here all came from a woman younger than 35 in good health.

This clone was recorded a few times. This chain uses TRBV23-1 with TRBJ1-2; TRBD1 matches at 10 bases. TRBV23-1 falls under the ORF class, with uncertain function. The CDR3 runs 16 residues. V shed 1 base and J 5 bases; nucleotides not matched to a gene: 7. The CDR3 region is CASSQLGTGVGYGYTF. As DNA, the CDR3 is TGCGCCAGCAGTCAATTGGGGACAGGGGTCGGGTATGGCTACACCTTC.

This clone was detected a few times. This rearrangement joins TRBV28 to TRBJ1-1, with D possibly being TRBD1 (6 bases). The V gene's germline CDR1 is MDHEN and CDR2 SYDVKM. This CDR3 has 13 residues. V shed 4 bases and J shed 6 bases, with 12 bases lying between them. DNA for the CDR3: TGTGCCAGCAGTTCATGGACAGAGGCTGAAGCTTTCTTT. As protein: CASSSWTEAEAFF.

The chain couples TRBV5-6 to TRBJ1-1, with D perhaps TRBD1 (5 bases). V was cut by 3 bases and J by 0 bases, with 9 bases left in between. CDR3 length: 14 amino acids. Germline V gene sequence: CDR1 SGHDT, CDR2 YYEEEE. CDR3 sequence (DNA): TGTGCCAGCAGCTGGCTGACAGTGAACACTGAAGCTTTCTTT. Translating gives CASSWLTVNTEAFF. The variable domain in full, completed from reference TRBV5-6 and TRBJ1-1, reads DAGVTQSPTHLIKTRGQQVTLRCSPKSGHDTVSWYQQALGQGPQFIFQYYEEEERQRGNFPDRFSGHQFPNYSSELNVNALLLGDSALYLCASSWLTVNTEAFFGQGTRLTVV.

The CDR3 loop is CASSLGTATTNEKLFF. CDR3 coding DNA: TGTGCCAGCAGCCTCGGGACAGCGACAACTAATGAAAAACTGTTTTTT. The rearrangement uses TRBV4-2 and TRBJ1-4; TRBD1 matches 7 bases. Germline loops: CDR1 LGHNA, CDR2 YNFKEQ. The J segment lost 0 bases and the V segment lost 4 bases, leaving 5 bases of the junction unmatched. This CDR3 region has 16 residues.

The J gene is TRBJ2-1, the V gene TRBV11-3; 8 bases map to TRBD2. Looked up from germline, CDR1 is SGHNT and CDR2 is YENEEA. The V and J ends lost 1 base and 6 bases, in that order; junction bases with no gene match: 5. CDR3 length: 15 amino acids. Here the CDR3 DNA reads TGTGCCAGCAGCTTAGGGACTAGCAGTACCAATGAGCAGTTCTTC. It yields the protein CASSLGTSSTNEQFF.

This clone came up many times. The chain has TRBV10-3 and TRBJ2-1; 7 bases agree with TRBD1. The CDR3 is 13 residues long. V shed 4 bases, J shed 5 bases, and the junction held 2 bases outside the gene matches. Germline-derived CDR1 and CDR2 are ENHRY and SYGVKD. The CDR3 DNA follows: TGTGCCATCAGTGGACAGGGTAACAATGAGCAGTTCTTC. Translation: CAISGQGNNEQFF.

This clone turned up a few times. The chain recombines TRBV29-1 with TRBJ2-1, with 7 bases fitting TRBD2. V lost 6 bases to trimming and J lost 4 bases; unmatched junction nucleotides: 9. CDR3 length: 14 amino acids. Per the germline V gene, CDR1 is SQVTM and CDR2 is ANQGSEA. The CDR3: CSVPWVAGYNEQFF. CDR3 nucleotide sequence: TGCAGCGTCCCTTGGGTAGCGGGTTACAATGAGCAGTTCTTC.

This clone was picked up a small number of times. The chain joins TRBV15 to TRBJ2-4; 9 nucleotides agree with TRBD1. Germline-derived CDR1 and CDR2 are LNHNV and YYDKDF (reference sequence). The CDR3 spans 15 residues. The V gene end was trimmed by 2 bases and the J gene end by 8 bases; junction bases not matched to a gene: 7. The CDR3: CATSRYTGGLDIQYF. The CDR3 DNA sequence: TGTGCCACCAGCAGATACACAGGGGGCTTGGACATTCAGTACTTC. The complete variable domain, with remaining parts taken from reference TRBV15 and TRBJ2-4, reads DAMVIQNPRYQVTQFGKPVTLSCSQTLNHNVMYWYQQKSSQAPKLLFHYYDKDFNNEADTPDNFQSRRPNTSFCFLDIRSPGLGDTAMYLCATSRYTGGLDIQYFGAGTRLSVL.

This clone was seen only a few times. The chain combines TRBV28 with TRBJ2-1; 7 bases are a match to TRBD2. CDR1 and CDR2 (germline): MDHEN, SYDVKM. The CDR3 spans 16 residues. V gave up 7 bases and J gave up 10 bases; unmatched junction bases: 19. The CDR3 loop is CASKLGDYVGHGEQFF. As DNA, the CDR3 is TGTGCCAGCAAGTTGGGGGACTATGTGGGCCATGGAGAGCAGTTCTTC. The entire variable domain, with the rest obtained from reference TRBV28 and TRBJ2-1, is as follows: DVKVTQSSRYLVKRTGEKVFLECVQDMDHENMFWYRQDPGLGLRLIYFSYDVKMKEKGDIPEGYSVSREKKERFSLILESASTNQTSMYLCASKLGDYVGHGEQFFGPGTRLTVL.

The table lists this clone with a few counts. The chain links TRBV29-1 to TRBJ2-1, with 13 bases lining up with TRBD2. Losses at the gene ends were 1 base for V and 3 bases for J; bases not matched to a gene: 6. CDR1 is SQVTM and CDR2 is ANQGSEA in the germline V gene. The CDR3 extends over 17 amino acids. CDR3 in DNA: TGCAGCGTTGAAGCAGGGACTAGCGGGATCCACTACAATGAGCAGTTCTTC. It translates to CSVEAGTSGIHYNEQFF.

The V gene is TRBV28, the J gene TRBJ1-5, with TRBD1 matching 7 bases. The CDR3 loop spans 13 amino acids. With 6 bases clipped from V and 7 bases from J, the junction kept 6 bases outside the gene matches. The germline CDR1 and CDR2 sequences are MDHEN and SYDVKM. This CDR3 reads CASSYRGGQPQHF. CDR3 DNA: TGTGCCAGCAGCTACAGGGGTGGCCAGCCCCAGCATTTT. Based on the CDR3 plus reference TRBV28 and TRBJ1-5, the full variable domain is DVKVTQSSRYLVKRTGEKVFLECVQDMDHENMFWYRQDPGLGLRLIYFSYDVKMKEKGDIPEGYSVSREKKERFSLILESASTNQTSMYLCASSYRGGQPQHFGDGTRLSIL.

V gene TRBV28 combines with J gene TRBJ1-2; 8 bases are shared with TRBD1. The CDR3 totals 14 residues. CDR1 is MDHEN, CDR2 SYDVKM, per germline. The V and J ends lost 6 bases and 1 base, in that order; junction bases with no gene match: 4. CDR3 sequence reads: CASRDRGSNYGYTF. Here the CDR3 DNA reads TGTGCCAGCAGAGACAGGGGAAGTAACTATGGCTACACCTTC.

The table lists this clone with a count of one. The V gene is TRBV4-2, the J gene TRBJ2-6, with D possibly TRBD1 on 5 matching bases. V was shortened by 1 base and J by 3 bases, with 13 bases between the two germline ends. CDR1 is LGHNA, CDR2 YNFKEQ, per germline. The CDR3 length is 17 residues. The DNA for the CDR3 is TGTGCCAGCAGCCAAGTAGTTGGTCAGGGTGGGGCCAACGTCCTGACTTTC. Its protein is CASSQVVGQGGANVLTF.

This clone was counted a single time. The chain links TRBV30 to TRBJ1-4; weak D call: TRBD1 (5 bases). The V and J ends lost 1 base and 4 bases respectively, with 16 bases between them. Germline assignment: CDR1 GTSNPN and CDR2 SVGIG (reference sequence). This CDR3 contains 16 residues. The CDR3 sequence is CAWSGRSWGFNEKLFF. For the CDR3, the DNA is TGTGCCTGGAGTGGTCGAAGTTGGGGCTTTAATGAAAAACTGTTTTTT.

The chain joins TRBV9 to TRBJ2-7; 13 bases are shared with TRBD2. CDR3 length: 17 residues. The trim removed 4 bases at V and 4 bases at J, leaving 11 bases unmatched. Germline V gene sequence: CDR1 SGDLS, CDR2 YYNGEE. CDR3 nucleotides: TGTGCCAGCAGCTCGAGACTAGCGGGAGGTATTAGTTACGAGCAGTACTTC. Amino acids: CASSSRLAGGISYEQYF.

This sequence joins TRBV28 and TRBJ2-4; D is possibly TRBD2 (5 bases). Germline CDR1 and CDR2: MDHEN and SYDVKM. V shed 3 bases and J shed 3 bases, with 12 bases lying between them. This CDR3 is 15 amino acids long. The CDR3 spells CASSLEAGVKNIQYF. For the CDR3, the DNA is TGTGCCAGCAGTTTGGAAGCCGGGGTCAAAAACATTCAGTACTTC.

CDR3 residues: CASSLTTGGTYEQYF. DNA for the CDR3: TGTGCCAGCAGCTTAACTACGGGGGGAACCTACGAGCAGTACTTC. The rearrangement links TRBV7-3 to TRBJ2-7; the match to TRBD2 covers 7 bases. The V gene's germline CDR1 is SGHTA and CDR2 FQGTGA. The CDR3 length is 15 residues. V shed 0 bases and J 2 bases; nucleotides not matched to a gene: 4.

This clone was detected only a few times. V gene TRBV18 combines with J gene TRBJ2-5; maybe TRBD2 (5 bases). The ends were cut back, 0 bases at V and 5 bases at J, with 16 bases in the middle. The CDR3 contains 16 residues. The germline V gene has CDR1 KGHSH and CDR2 LQKENI. CDR3 residues: CASSPPGVSLRETQYF. The CDR3 region has the DNA TGTGCCAGCTCACCACCGGGAGTAAGCTTAAGGGAGACCCAGTACTTC.

This clone appeared a few times. The junction differs from germline at one of its ends, possibly a read error. The chain links TRBV6-1 to TRBJ2-1; 15 bases align to TRBD2. This CDR3 comprises 17 residues. Germline loops: CDR1 MNHNS, CDR2 SASEGT. The CDR3 DNA sequence: TGTGCCAGCAGCGAAGGGACTAGCGGGAGGTCCTACAATGAGCAGTTCTTC. It codes for CASSEGTSGRSYNEQFF.

This clone was counted a few times. The chain couples TRBV14 to TRBJ2-3; 9 nucleotides line up with TRBD2. J gave up 5 bases and V 2 bases, and 20 bases lay outside the gene matches. Germline V lookup: CDR1 SGHDN, CDR2 FVKESK. The CDR3 spans 20 residues. Written as DNA, the CDR3 is TGTGCCAGCAGCCAAAGCGTGTCAGTAGGGCTAGCGGGACTCCGAGATACGCAGTATTTT. As protein: CASSQSVSVGLAGLRDTQYF. The complete variable domain, with remaining parts taken from reference TRBV14 and TRBJ2-3, reads EAGVTQFPSHSVIEKGQTVTLRCDPISGHDNLYWYRRVMGKEIKFLLHFVKESKQDESGMPNNRFLAERTGGTYSTLKVQPAELEDSGVYFCASSQSVSVGLAGLRDTQYFGPGTRLTVL.

V is TRBV29-1 and J is TRBJ2-1, with 10 bases identical to TRBD2. The CDR3 runs to 16 residues. CDR1 SQVTM and CDR2 ANQGSEA come from the germline V gene. After removal of 7 bases from V and 8 bases from J, the junction contained 17 bases not matched to a gene. CDR3 amino acids: CSAPLRASGSLDEQFF. Here the CDR3 DNA reads TGCAGCGCACCGTTGAGGGCTAGCGGGAGTCTCGATGAGCAGTTCTTC.

The rearrangement links TRBV28 to TRBJ2-7, with D maybe TRBD1 (5 bases). The CDR3 length is 16 residues. V was cut by 6 bases and J by 2 bases, with 20 bases left in between. From germline, CDR1 is MDHEN and CDR2 SYDVKM. The CDR3 DNA sequence: TGTGCCAGCAGACCCCTAGGACACTTAGGAACCTACGAGCAGTACTTC. Protein sequence: CASRPLGHLGTYEQYF.

This clone was detected only a few times. This CDR3 reads CASSFTKTMYNEQFF. In nucleotides, the CDR3 is TGTGCCAGCAGCTTCACCAAAACAATGTACAATGAGCAGTTCTTC. This chain links TRBV7-8 with TRBJ2-1; D unclear. Trimming stripped 3 bases from V and 4 bases from J, with 13 bases between. Germline V gene lookup returns CDR1 SGHVS and CDR2 FQNEAQ. This CDR3 contains 15 residues.

This clone has more than one count but fewer than ten. V gene TRBV9 combines with J gene TRBJ2-1; D gene unclear. Germline V gene sequence: CDR1 SGDLS, CDR2 YYNGEE. Trimming stripped 0 bases from V and 8 bases from J, with 3 bases between. The CDR3 runs to 11 residues. CDR3 sequence: CASSVADEQFF. CDR3 nucleotides: TGTGCCAGCAGCGTAGCGGATGAGCAGTTCTTC.

This clone was observed a handful of times. The chain uses TRBV7-6 and TRBJ1-4; no firm D call. With 0 bases removed from V and 8 bases from J, the gap between germline ends came to 16 bases. The V gene's germline CDR1 is SGHVS and CDR2 FNYEAQ. The CDR3 loop spans 16 amino acids. The DNA for the CDR3 is TGTGCCAGCAGCTTAGCGGTTGTCAGGAGGACCGAAAAACTGTTTTTT. Its translation: CASSLAVVRRTEKLFF.